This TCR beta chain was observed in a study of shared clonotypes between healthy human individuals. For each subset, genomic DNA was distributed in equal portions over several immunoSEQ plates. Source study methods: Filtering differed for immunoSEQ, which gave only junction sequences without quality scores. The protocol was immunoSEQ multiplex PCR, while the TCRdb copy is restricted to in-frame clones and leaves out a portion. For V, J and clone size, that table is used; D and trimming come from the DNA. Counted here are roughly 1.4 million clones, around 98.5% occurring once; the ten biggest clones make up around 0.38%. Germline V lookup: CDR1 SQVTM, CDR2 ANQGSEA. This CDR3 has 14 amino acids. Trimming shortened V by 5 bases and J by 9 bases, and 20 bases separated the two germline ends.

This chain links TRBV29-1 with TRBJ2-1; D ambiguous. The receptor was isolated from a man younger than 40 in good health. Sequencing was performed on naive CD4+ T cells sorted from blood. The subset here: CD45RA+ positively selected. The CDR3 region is CSVPGLIRTGEQFF. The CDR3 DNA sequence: TGCAGCGTTCCCGGGTTGATCCGGACGGGTGAGCAGTTCTTC.